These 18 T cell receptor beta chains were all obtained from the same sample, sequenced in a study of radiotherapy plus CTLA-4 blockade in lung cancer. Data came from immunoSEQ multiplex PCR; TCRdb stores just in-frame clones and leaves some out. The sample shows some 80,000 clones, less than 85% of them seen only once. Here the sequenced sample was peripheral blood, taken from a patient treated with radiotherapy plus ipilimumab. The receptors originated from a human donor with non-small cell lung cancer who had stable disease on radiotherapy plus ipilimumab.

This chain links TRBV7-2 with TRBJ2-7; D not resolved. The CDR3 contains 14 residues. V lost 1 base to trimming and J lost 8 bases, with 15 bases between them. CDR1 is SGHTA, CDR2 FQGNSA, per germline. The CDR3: CASSLGARRDKQYF. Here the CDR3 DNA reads TGTGCCAGCAGCTTAGGAGCGCGAAGGGATAAGCAGTACTTC.

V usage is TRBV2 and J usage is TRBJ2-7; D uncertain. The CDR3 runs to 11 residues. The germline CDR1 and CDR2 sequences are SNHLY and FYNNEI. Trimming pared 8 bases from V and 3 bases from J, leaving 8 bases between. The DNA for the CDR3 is TGTGCCAGCTTCGACGACTACGAGCAGTACTTC. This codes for CASFDDYEQYF. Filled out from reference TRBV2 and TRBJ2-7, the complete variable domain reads EPEVTQTPSHQVTQMGQEVILRCVPISNHLYFYWYRQILGQKVEFLVSFYNNEISEKSEIFDDQFSVERPDGSNFTLKIRSTKLEDSAMYFCASFDDYEQYFGPGTRLTVT.

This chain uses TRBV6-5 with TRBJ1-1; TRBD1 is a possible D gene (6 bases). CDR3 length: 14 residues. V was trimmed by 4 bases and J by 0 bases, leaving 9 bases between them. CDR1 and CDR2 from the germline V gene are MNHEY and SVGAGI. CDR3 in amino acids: CASSSGTLNTEAFF. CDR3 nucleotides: TGTGCCAGCAGTTCAGGGACATTGAACACTGAAGCTTTCTTT.

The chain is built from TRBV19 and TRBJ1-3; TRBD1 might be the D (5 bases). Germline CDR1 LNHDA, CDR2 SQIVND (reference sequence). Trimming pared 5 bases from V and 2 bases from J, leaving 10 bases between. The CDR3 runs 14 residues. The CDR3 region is CASSFRQPGNTIYF. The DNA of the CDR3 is TGTGCCAGTAGTTTTCGACAGCCTGGAAACACCATATATTTT.

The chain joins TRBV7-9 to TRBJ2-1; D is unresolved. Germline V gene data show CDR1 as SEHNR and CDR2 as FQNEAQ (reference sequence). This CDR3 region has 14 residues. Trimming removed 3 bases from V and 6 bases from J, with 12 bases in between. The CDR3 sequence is CASSLASSSNEQFF. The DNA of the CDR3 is TGTGCCAGCAGCTTGGCCTCTTCTAGCAATGAGCAGTTCTTC.

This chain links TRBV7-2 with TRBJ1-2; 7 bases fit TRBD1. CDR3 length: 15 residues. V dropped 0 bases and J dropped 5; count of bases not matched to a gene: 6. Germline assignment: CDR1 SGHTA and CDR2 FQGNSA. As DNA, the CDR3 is TGTGCCAGCAGCTTAGCGCAGGGGGAAAAGTATGGCTACACCTTC. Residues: CASSLAQGEKYGYTF.

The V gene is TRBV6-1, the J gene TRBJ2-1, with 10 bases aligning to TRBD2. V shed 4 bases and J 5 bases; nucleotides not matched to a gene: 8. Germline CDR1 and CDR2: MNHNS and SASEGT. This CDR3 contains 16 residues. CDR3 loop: CASSGASGRRNNEQFF. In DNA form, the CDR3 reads TGTGCCAGCAGTGGGGCTAGCGGGAGACGGAACAATGAGCAGTTCTTC.

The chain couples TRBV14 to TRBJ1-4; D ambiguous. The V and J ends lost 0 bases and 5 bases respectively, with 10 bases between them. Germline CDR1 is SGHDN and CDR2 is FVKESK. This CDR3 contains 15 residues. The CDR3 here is CASSQDPLPNEKLFF. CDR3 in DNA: TGTGCCAGCAGCCAAGATCCCCTGCCGAATGAAAAACTGTTTTTT.

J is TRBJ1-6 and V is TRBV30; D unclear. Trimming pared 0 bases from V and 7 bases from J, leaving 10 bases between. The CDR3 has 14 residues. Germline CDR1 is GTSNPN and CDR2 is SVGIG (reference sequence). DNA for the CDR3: TGTGCCTGGAGTGTAGTAGCGGGGAATTCACCCCTCCACTTT. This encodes CAWSVVAGNSPLHF.

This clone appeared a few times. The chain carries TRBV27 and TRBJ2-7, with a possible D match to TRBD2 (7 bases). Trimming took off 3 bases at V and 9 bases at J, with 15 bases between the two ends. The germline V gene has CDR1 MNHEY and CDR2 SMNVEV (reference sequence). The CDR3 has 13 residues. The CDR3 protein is CASSFGGPEVQYF. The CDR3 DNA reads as TGTGCCAGCAGTTTCGGGGGGCCCGAGGTGCAGTACTTC.

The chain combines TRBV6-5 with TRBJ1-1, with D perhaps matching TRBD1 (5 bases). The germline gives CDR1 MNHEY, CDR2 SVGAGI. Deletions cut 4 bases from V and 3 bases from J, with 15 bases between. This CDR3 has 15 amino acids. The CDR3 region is CASSFTTGEDTEAFF. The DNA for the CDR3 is TGTGCCAGCAGTTTCACTACAGGTGAGGACACTGAAGCTTTCTTT.

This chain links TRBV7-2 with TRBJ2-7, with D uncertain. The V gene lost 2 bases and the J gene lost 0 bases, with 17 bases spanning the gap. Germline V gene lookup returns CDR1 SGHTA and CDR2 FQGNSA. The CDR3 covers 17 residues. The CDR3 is CASSLSPADVTSYEQYF. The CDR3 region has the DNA TGTGCCAGCAGCTTATCACCCGCGGACGTCACCTCCTACGAGCAGTACTTC.

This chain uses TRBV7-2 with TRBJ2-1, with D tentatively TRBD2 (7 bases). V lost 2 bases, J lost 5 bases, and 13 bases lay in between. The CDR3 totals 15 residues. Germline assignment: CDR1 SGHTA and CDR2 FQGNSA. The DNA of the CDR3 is TGTGCCAGCAGCTTAACGGCGGGGGCCCACAATGAGCAGTTCTTC. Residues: CASSLTAGAHNEQFF.

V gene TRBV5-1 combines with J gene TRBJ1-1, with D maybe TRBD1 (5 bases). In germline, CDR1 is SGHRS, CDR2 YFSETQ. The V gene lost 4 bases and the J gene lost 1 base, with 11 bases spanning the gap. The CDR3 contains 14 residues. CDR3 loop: CASSLGGRNTEAFF. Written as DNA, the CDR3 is TGCGCCAGCAGCCTGGGGGGGAGGAACACTGAAGCTTTCTTT.

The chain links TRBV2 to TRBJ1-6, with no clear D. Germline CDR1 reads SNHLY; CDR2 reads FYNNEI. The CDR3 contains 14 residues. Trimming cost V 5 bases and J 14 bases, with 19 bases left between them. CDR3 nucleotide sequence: TGTGCCAGCAGTTCTGAGACCTTTAGAGGGTCCCTCCACTTT. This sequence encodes CASSSETFRGSLHF.

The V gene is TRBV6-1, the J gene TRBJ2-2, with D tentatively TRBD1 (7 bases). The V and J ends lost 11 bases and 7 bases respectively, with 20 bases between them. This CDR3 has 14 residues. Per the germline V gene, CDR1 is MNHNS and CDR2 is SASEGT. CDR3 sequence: CAGGQGVERGELFF. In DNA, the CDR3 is TGTGCCGGGGGGCAGGGGGTTGAACGCGGGGAGCTGTTTTTT.

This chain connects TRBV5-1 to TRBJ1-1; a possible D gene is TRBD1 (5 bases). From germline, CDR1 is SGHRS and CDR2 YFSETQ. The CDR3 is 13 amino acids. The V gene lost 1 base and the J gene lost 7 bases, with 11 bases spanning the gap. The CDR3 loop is CASSLRGRGEAFF. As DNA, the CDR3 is TGCGCCAGCAGCTTGAGGGGCCGGGGTGAAGCTTTCTTT.

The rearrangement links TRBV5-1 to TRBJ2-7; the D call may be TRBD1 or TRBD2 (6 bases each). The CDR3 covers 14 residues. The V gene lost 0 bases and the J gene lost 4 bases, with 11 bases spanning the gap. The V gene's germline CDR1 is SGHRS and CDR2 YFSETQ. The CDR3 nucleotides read TGCGCCAGCAGCTTGGGGGGGGCCAAGTACGAGCAGTACTTC. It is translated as CASSLGGAKYEQYF.